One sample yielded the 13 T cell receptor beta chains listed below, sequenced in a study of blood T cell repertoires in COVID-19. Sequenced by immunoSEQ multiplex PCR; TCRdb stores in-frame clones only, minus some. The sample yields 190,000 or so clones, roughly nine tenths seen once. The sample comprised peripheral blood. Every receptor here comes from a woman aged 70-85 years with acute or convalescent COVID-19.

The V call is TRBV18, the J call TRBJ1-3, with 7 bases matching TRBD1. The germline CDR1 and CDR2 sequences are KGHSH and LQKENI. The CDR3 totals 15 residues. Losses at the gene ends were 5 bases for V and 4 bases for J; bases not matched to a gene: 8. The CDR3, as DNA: TGTGCCAGCTCAACGAAAGAGGGGGCAGGAAACACCATATATTTT. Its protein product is CASSTKEGAGNTIYF.

The CDR3 loop reads CASSLGPGHPNTGELFF. DNA of the CDR3: TGCGCCAGCAGCTTGGGCCCGGGACACCCGAACACCGGGGAGCTGTTTTTT. The rearrangement links TRBV5-1 to TRBJ2-2; possible D gene TRBD1, 6 bases. CDR1 is SGHRS, CDR2 YFSETQ, per germline. The CDR3 runs 17 residues. V gave up 0 bases and J gave up 0 bases, with 12 bases separating them.

The DNA for the CDR3 is TGTGCCAGCAGCCCCGGACTAGCGGGAGGAGAGACCCAGTACTTC. Amino acids: CASSPGLAGGETQYF. This rearrangement joins TRBV7-7 to TRBJ2-5; 14 bases match TRBD2. The germline CDR1 and CDR2 sequences are SSHAT and FNYEAQ (reference sequence). The J segment lost 4 bases and the V segment lost 5 bases, leaving 3 bases of the junction unmatched. This CDR3 is 15 amino acids long. Looking up the rest from reference TRBV7-7 and TRBJ2-5 gives the full variable domain: GAGVSQSPRYKVTKRGQDVTLRCDPISSHATLYWYQQALGQGPEFLTYFNYEAQPDKSGLPSDRFSAERPEGSISTLTIQRTEQRDSAMYRCASSPGLAGGETQYFGPGTRLLVL.

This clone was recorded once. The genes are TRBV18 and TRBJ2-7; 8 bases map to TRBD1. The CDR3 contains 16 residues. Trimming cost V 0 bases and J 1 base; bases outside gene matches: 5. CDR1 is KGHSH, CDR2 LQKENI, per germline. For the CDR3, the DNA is TGTGCCAGCTCACCACCGGGGACAGGCTCATCCTACGAGCAGTACTTC. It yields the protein CASSPPGTGSSYEQYF.

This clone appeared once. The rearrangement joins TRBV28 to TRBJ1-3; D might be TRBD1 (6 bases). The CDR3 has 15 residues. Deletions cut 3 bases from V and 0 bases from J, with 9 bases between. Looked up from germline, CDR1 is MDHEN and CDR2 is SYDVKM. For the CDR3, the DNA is TGTGCCAGCAGTTTGGACAGATCCTCTGGAAACACCATATATTTT. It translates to CASSLDRSSGNTIYF. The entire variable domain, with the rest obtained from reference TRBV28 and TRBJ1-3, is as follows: DVKVTQSSRYLVKRTGEKVFLECVQDMDHENMFWYRQDPGLGLRLIYFSYDVKMKEKGDIPEGYSVSREKKERFSLILESASTNQTSMYLCASSLDRSSGNTIYFGEGSWLTVV.

The CDR3 loop is CASSSQGVGTGELFF. The CDR3 nucleotides read TGTGCCAGCAGCTCACAGGGGGTTGGGACCGGGGAGCTGTTTTTT. The gene calls are TRBV7-2 and TRBJ2-2, with 8 bases that match TRBD1. The CDR3 is 15 amino acids. The junction had 6 bases not matched to a gene; V was cut back by 4 bases and J by 5 bases. Germline V gene sequence: CDR1 SGHTA, CDR2 FQGNSA.

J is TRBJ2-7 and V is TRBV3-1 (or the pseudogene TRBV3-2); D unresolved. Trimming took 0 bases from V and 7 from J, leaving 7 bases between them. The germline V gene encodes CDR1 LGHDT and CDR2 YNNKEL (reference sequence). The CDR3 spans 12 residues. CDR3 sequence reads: CASSQDTGEQYF. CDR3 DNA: TGTGCCAGCAGCCAAGACACGGGTGAGCAGTACTTC.

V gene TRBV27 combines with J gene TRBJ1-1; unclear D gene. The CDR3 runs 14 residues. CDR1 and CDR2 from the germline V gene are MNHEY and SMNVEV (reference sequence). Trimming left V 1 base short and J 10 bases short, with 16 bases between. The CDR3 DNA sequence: TGTGCCAGCAGTTTATTAGGCAGCCTCGCGGGAGCTTTCTTT. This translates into CASSLLGSLAGAFF.

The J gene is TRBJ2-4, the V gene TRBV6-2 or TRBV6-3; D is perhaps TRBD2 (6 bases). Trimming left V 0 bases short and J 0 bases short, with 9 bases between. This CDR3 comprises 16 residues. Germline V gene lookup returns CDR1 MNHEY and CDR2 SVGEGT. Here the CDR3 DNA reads TGTGCCAGCAGTTACTCGGGACTGTTAGCCAAAAACATTCAGTACTTC. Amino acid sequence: CASSYSGLLAKNIQYF.

CDR3 DNA sequence: TGTGCCAGCAGCCAGGTGGGGGGGGGAACTGAAGCTTTCTTT. This codes for CASSQVGGGTEAFF. The rearrangement uses TRBV7-8 and TRBJ1-1; D might be TRBD1 (5 bases). Trimming removed 5 bases from V and 5 bases from J, with 15 bases in between. CDR3 length: 14 amino acids. Germline V gene sequence: CDR1 SGHVS, CDR2 FQNEAQ.

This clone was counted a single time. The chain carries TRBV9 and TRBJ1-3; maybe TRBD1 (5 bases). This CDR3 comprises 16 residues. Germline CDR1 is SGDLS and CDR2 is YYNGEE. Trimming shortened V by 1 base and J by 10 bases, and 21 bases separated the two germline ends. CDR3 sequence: CASSVRGGSERRTIYF. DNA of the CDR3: TGTGCCAGCAGCGTAAGGGGAGGATCGGAGAGAAGGACCATATATTTT. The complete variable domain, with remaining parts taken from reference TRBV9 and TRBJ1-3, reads DSGVTQTPKHLITATGQRVTLRCSPRSGDLSVYWYQQSLDQGLQFLIQYYNGEERAKGNILERFSAQQFPDLHSELNLSSLELGDSALYFCASSVRGGSERRTIYFGEGSWLTVV.

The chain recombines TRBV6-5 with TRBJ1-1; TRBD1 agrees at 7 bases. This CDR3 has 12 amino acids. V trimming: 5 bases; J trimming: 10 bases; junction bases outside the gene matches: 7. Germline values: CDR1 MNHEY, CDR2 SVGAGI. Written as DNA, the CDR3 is TGTGCCAGCAGTCTGCCGGGACAGAGAGCTTTCTTT. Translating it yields CASSLPGQRAFF.

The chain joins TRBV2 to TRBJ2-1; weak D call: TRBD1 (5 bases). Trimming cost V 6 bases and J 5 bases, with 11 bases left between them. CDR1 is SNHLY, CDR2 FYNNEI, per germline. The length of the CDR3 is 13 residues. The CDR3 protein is CASRTATNNEQFF. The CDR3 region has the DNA TGTGCCAGCAGGACAGCTACAAACAATGAGCAGTTCTTC.